The present entry profiles one T cell receptor beta chain with its context. The record originates from a study of cytomegalovirus exposure and HLA in healthy donors. Healthy bone marrow donors made up the donors. The PCR had 60 Vbeta and 13 Jbeta primers. Data came from immunoSEQ multiplex PCR; TCRdb stores just in-frame clones and leaves some out. The data contain more than 70,000 clones, about three quarters of them singletons. The CDR3 has 12 amino acids. V dropped 6 bases and J dropped 4; count of bases not matched to a gene: 3. CDR1 and CDR2 from the germline V gene are GTSNPN and SVGIG (reference sequence).

The rearrangement links TRBV30 to TRBJ1-3, with 7 nucleotides matching TRBD1. The material sequenced was PBMCs. This TCR was sampled from a man aged 50-60 years in good health and CMV-seropositive. The CDR3 region is CACTGVGNTIYF. CDR3 nucleotides: TGTGCCTGTACAGGGGTGGGAAACACCATATATTTT. The full variable domain, completed using reference TRBV30 and TRBJ1-3, is SQTIHQWPATLVQPVGSPLSLECTVEGTSNPNLYWYRQAAGRGLQLLFYSVGIGQISSEVPQNLSASRPQDRQFILSSKKLLLSDSGFYLCACTGVGNTIYFGEGSWLTVV.